The following is a T cell receptor (beta chain) sequence with its context. This record comes from a study of T cell changes during pregnancy in multiple sclerosis. Here immunoSEQ multiplex PCR was the method, and the copy in TCRdb shows in-frame clones only, minus some. This sample carries 15,000 to 20,000 clones, approximately 91% of them seen once, and the ten largest clones take around 13%. V dropped 2 bases and J dropped 1; count of bases not matched to a gene: 3. The CDR3 runs 17 residues. CDR1 and CDR2 (germline): SGHAT, FQNNGV. This receptor was taken from a female donor in good health, enrolled as a control in a pregnancy study. V and J are TRBV11-2 and TRBJ2-3; 13 bases align to TRBD2. Material: CD8+ T cells from peripheral blood mononuclear cells, obtained after pregnancy. This CDR3 is CASSLPTSGGGTDTQYF. The CDR3 coding sequence is TGTGCCAGCAGCTTACCCACTAGCGGGGGGGGCACAGATACGCAGTATTTT.